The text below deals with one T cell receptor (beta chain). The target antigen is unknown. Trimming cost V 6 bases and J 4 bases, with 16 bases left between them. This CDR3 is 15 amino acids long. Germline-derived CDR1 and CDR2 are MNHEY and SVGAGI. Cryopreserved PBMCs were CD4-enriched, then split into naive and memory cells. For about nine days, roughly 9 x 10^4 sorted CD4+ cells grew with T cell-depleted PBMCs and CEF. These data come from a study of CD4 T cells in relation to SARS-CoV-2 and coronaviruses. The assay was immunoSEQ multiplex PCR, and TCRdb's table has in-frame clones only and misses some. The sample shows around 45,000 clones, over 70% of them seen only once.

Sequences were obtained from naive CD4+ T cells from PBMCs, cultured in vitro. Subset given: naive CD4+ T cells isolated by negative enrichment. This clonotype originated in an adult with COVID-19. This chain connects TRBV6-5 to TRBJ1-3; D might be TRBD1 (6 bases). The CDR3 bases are TGTGCCAGCAGCGCATTCAGGGGAGCGGGAAACACCATATATTTT. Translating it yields CASSAFRGAGNTIYF.